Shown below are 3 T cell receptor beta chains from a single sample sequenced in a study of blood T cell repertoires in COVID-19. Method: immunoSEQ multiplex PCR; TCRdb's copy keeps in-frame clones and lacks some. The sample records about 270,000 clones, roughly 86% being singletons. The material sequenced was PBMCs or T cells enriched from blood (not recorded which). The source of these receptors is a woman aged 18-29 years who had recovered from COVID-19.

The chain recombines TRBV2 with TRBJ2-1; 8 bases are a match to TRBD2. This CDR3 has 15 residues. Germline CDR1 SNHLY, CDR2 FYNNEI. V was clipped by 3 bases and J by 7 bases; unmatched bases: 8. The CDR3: CASSDGGGHTNEQFF. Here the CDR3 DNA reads TGTGCCAGCAGTGACGGGGGGGGACACACGAATGAGCAGTTCTTC. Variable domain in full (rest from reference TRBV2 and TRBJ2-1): EPEVTQTPSHQVTQMGQEVILRCVPISNHLYFYWYRQILGQKVEFLVSFYNNEISEKSEIFDDQFSVERPDGSNFTLKIRSTKLEDSAMYFCASSDGGGHTNEQFFGPGTRLTVL.

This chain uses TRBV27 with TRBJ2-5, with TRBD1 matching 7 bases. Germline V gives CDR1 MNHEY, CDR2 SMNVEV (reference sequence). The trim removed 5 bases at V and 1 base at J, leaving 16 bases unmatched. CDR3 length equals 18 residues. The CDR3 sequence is CASSVGPGQVGIQETQYF. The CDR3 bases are TGTGCCAGCAGTGTAGGCCCCGGACAGGTGGGAATCCAAGAGACCCAGTACTTC.

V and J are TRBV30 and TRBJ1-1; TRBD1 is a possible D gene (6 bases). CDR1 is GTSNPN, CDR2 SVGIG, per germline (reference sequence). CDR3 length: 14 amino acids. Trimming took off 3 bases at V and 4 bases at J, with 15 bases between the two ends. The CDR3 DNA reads TGTGCCTGGAGCCCGGGACACTATAGCACTGAAGCTTTCTTT. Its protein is CAWSPGHYSTEAFF.